Described below is a single T cell receptor (beta chain) sequence and its context. The sample belongs to a study of cytomegalovirus exposure and HLA in healthy donors. The PCR contained 60 Vbeta and 13 Jbeta primers. Sequenced by immunoSEQ multiplex PCR; TCRdb stores in-frame clones only, minus some. The table includes 100,000 to 150,000 clones, less than 85% detected once. Sequencing used PBMCs. The sequence was collected from a man between 18 and 35 years old in good health and CMV-seropositive.

CDR3 loop: CASSPGTSGGAYEQFF. DNA for the CDR3: TGTGCCAGCAGCCCCGGGACTAGCGGGGGGGCGTATGAGCAGTTCTTC. V gene TRBV7-6 combines with J gene TRBJ2-1, with 16 bases fitting TRBD2. Looked up from germline, CDR1 is SGHVS and CDR2 is FNYEAQ. After removal of 5 bases from V and 8 bases from J, the junction contained 6 bases not matched to a gene. The CDR3 loop spans 16 amino acids.